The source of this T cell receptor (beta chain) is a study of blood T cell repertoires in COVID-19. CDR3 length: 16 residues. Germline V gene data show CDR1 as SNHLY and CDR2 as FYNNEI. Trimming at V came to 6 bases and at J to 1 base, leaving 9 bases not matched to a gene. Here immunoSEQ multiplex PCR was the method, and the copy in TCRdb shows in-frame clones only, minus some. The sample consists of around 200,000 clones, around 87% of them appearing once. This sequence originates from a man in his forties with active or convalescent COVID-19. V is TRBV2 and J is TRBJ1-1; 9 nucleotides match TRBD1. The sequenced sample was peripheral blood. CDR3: CASSEQGALKNTEAFF. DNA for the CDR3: TGTGCCAGCAGCGAACAGGGGGCATTGAAGAACACTGAAGCTTTCTTT.